This T cell receptor (beta chain) originates from a study of spatial heterogeneity in lung cancer. Study as a whole: Alpha-chain sequences were consistently detected in smaller numbers than beta-chain sequences.

This clonotype was found many times. Its specificity is not known. The sample's time point: sample taken at primary tumor resection. Extraction of whole RNA from tumor, nontumor lung or frozen PBMC preceded unsorted sequencing. Patients with untreated early-stage non-small cell lung cancer, numbering roughly 69, were the donors. Study observations and caveats: Ubiquitous expanded tumor TCRs showed up in blood more at resection than follow-up.

On each TCR cDNA molecule, a unique molecular identifier was present. TCRdb itself ran the 5' RACE reads through MiXCR, one entry per CDR3 protein. The sample holds about 92,000 distinct CDR3 sequences, around 12% seen once. The CDR3 consists of 18 residues. Germline V gene lookup returns CDR1 LGHNA and CDR2 YSLEER. V was clipped by 0 bases and J by 5 bases, with 23 bases between them. The genes are TRBV4-3 and TRBJ2-7; tentative D call: TRBD1 (5 bases). The sequencing used PBMCs, collected at surgery. This TCR came from a male donor with early-stage non-small cell lung cancer. The CDR3 bases are TGCGCCAGCAGCCAAGATTTTTTTCAAGGGGCAGAGGTTCACGAGCAGTACTTC. It codes for CASSQDFFQGAEVHEQYF.